The T cell receptor beta chain described here comes from a study of identifying expanded T cells in peripheral blood. Assay: immunoSEQ multiplex PCR; the TCRdb copy retains only in-frame clones and omits some. The table lists 100,000 to 150,000 clones, 86% of them singletons. The germline CDR1 and CDR2 sequences are SGHRS and YFSETQ. V was clipped by 0 bases and J by 9 bases; unmatched bases: 7. This CDR3 has 17 amino acids. This TCR was recovered from a person between 18 and 75 years old in good health. The rearrangement joins TRBV5-1 to TRBJ2-1, with 15 bases matching TRBD2. The sample comprised blood. CDR3 in DNA: TGCGCCAGCAGCTTGGCCGGGACTAGCGGGAGGCGAAGTGAGCAGTTCTTC. Encoded protein: CASSLAGTSGRRSEQFF. The variable domain in full, completed from reference TRBV5-1 and TRBJ2-1, reads KAGVTQTPRYLIKTRGQQVTLSCSPISGHRSVSWYQQTPGQGLQFLFEYFSETQRNKGNFPGRFSGRQFSNSRSEMNVSTLELGDSALYLCASSLAGTSGRRSEQFFGPGTRLTVL.